This passage covers 4 T cell receptor beta chains from one sample sequenced in a study of cytomegalovirus exposure and HLA in healthy donors. PCR primers comprised 60 Vbeta and 13 Jbeta primers. Repertoires were generated with immunoSEQ multiplex PCR, while TCRdb's copy carries only in-frame clones and drops some. The sample yields about 120,000 clones, 17% seen once. What was sequenced was PBMCs. The receptor source for this set is a female donor in good health and CMV-seropositive.

This clone has only a few counts. The chain combines TRBV30 with TRBJ2-3, with D maybe TRBD1 (7 bases). Trimming stripped 2 bases from V and 1 base from J, with 19 bases between. CDR1 and CDR2 from the germline V gene are GTSNPN and SVGIG (reference sequence). This CDR3 region has 17 residues. DNA of the CDR3: TGTGCCTGGAGTACCCTTCGACAGGGACTGGGCACAGATACGCAGTATTTT. Protein sequence: CAWSTLRQGLGTDTQYF. Using reference TRBV30 and TRBJ2-3 for the parts outside the CDR3, the full variable domain is SQTIHQWPATLVQPVGSPLSLECTVEGTSNPNLYWYRQAAGRGLQLLFYSVGIGQISSEVPQNLSASRPQDRQFILSSKKLLLSDSGFYLCAWSTLRQGLGTDTQYFGPGTRLTVL.

V gene TRBV5-6 combines with J gene TRBJ2-5; 13 bases fit TRBD2. The CDR3 consists of 15 residues. V lost 5 bases to trimming and J lost 3 bases; unmatched junction nucleotides: 4. Per the germline V gene, CDR1 is SGHDT and CDR2 is YYEEEE. The CDR3 sequence is CASRQGLAGEETQYF. CDR3 sequence (DNA): TGTGCCAGCAGACAAGGACTAGCGGGGGAAGAGACCCAGTACTTC. Combining the CDR3 with reference TRBV5-6 and TRBJ2-5 gives the whole variable domain DAGVTQSPTHLIKTRGQQVTLRCSPKSGHDTVSWYQQALGQGPQFIFQYYEEEERQRGNFPDRFSGHQFPNYSSELNVNALLLGDSALYLCASRQGLAGEETQYFGPGTRLLVL.

The V gene is TRBV7-2, the J gene TRBJ2-7; 8 nucleotides align to TRBD2. The CDR3 runs 16 residues. Germline lookup yields CDR1 SGHTA and CDR2 FQGNSA. Unmatched junction bases numbered 10, after V lost 5 bases and J lost 1 base. CDR3 amino acids: CASSPQMASGSYEQYF. The CDR3 nucleotides read TGTGCCAGCAGCCCGCAAATGGCTAGCGGGTCCTACGAGCAGTACTTC.

This clone appeared a few times. The chain is built from TRBV4-1 and TRBJ2-7, with D uncertain. The V and J ends lost 4 bases and 2 bases respectively, with 12 bases between them. The CDR3 is made up of 14 amino acids. CDR1 and CDR2 from the germline V gene are MGHRA and YSYEKL. The DNA of the CDR3 is TGCGCCAGCAGCCGCCCAGGTCAGACCTACGAGCAGTACTTC. Encoded protein: CASSRPGQTYEQYF.